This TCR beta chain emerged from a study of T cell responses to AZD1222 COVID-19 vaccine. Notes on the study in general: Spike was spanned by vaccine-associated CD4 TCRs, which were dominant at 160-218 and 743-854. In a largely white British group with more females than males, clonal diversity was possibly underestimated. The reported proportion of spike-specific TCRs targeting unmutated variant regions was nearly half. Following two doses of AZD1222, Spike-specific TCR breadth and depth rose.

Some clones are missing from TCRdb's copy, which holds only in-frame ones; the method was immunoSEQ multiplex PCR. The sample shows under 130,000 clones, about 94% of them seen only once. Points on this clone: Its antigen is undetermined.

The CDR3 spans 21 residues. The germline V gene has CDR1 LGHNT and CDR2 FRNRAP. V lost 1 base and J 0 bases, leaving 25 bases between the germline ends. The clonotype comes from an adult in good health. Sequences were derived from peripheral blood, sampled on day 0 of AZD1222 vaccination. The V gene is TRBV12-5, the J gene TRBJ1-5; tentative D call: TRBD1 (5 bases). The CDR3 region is CASGLANPARAILYSNQPQHF. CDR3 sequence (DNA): TGTGCTAGTGGTTTGGCCAACCCTGCCAGGGCCATACTCTATAGCAATCAGCCCCAGCATTTT.